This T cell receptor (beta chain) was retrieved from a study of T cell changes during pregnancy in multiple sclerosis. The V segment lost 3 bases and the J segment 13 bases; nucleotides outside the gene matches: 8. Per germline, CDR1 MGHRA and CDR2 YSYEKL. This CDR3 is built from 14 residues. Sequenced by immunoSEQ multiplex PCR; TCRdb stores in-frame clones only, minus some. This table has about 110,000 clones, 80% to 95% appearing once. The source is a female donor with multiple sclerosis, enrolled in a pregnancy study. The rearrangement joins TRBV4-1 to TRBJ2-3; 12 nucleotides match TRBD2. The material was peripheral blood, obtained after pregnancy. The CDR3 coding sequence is TGCGCCAGCAGCCATGGTCTAGCGGGGGGGTGGGAGTATTTT. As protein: CASSHGLAGGWEYF.